Following are 4 T cell receptor beta chains from one sample sequenced in a study of blood T cell repertoires in COVID-19. Here immunoSEQ multiplex PCR was the method, and the copy in TCRdb shows in-frame clones only, minus some. This table holds 100,000 to 120,000 clones, 70% to 90% found once. Sequencing was done on a sample of peripheral blood. The source of these receptors is a woman between 70 and 85 years old who had recovered from COVID-19.

The chain couples TRBV29-1 to TRBJ2-3; 13 bases are shared with TRBD2. Losses at the gene ends were 6 bases for V and 4 bases for J; bases not matched to a gene: 4. The CDR3 contains 14 residues. Per the germline V gene, CDR1 is SQVTM and CDR2 is ANQGSEA. CDR3 residues: CSVPGLAGADTQYF. The CDR3 nucleotides read TGCAGCGTGCCTGGACTAGCGGGGGCAGATACGCAGTATTTT.

This chain uses TRBV25-1 with TRBJ2-1; 12 nucleotides match TRBD1. The trim removed 1 base at V and 7 bases at J, leaving 5 bases unmatched. The germline gives CDR1 MGHDK, CDR2 SYGVNS. CDR3 length: 16 amino acids. CDR3 bases: TGTGCCAGCAGTGAATTTGGGGACAGGGGGCGAAATGAGCAGTTCTTC. Translated, it gives CASSEFGDRGRNEQFF.

The chain is built from TRBV7-9 and TRBJ1-2; D perhaps matches TRBD1 (5 bases). This CDR3 region has 14 residues. Per the germline V gene, CDR1 is SEHNR and CDR2 is FQNEAQ (reference sequence). V shed 5 bases and J shed 3 bases, with 13 bases lying between them. CDR3 protein: CASSPPTAHYGYTF. Here the CDR3 DNA reads TGTGCCAGCAGCCCCCCGACAGCCCACTATGGCTACACCTTC.

This clone was seen more than once but under ten times. V and J are TRBV5-1 and TRBJ2-5; 8 nucleotides align to TRBD1. V gave up 0 bases and J gave up 4 bases; unmatched junction bases: 2. The CDR3 is made up of 14 amino acids. CDR1 and CDR2 (germline): SGHRS, YFSETQ. The CDR3 protein is CASSLVGQGETQYF. The CDR3 bases are TGCGCCAGCAGCTTGGTAGGACAGGGAGAGACCCAGTACTTC.